This T cell receptor (beta chain) was recorded in a study of shared T cell receptors in the human thymus. Measured with immunoSEQ multiplex PCR; TCRdb has only the in-frame clones, and not every one. This table has 650,000 to 950,000 clones, 80% to 90% appearing once. From germline, CDR1 is MNHEY and CDR2 SMNVEV (reference sequence). The trim removed 3 bases at V and 0 bases at J, leaving 10 bases unmatched. CDR3 length equals 17 residues. The sample was also reused in another study, on human thymus T cells. As that study records: The study used thymus tissue resected during corrective heart surgery. Biased V and J segment usage appeared in thymus and peripheral blood. Unrelated people showed highly overlapping thymic repertoires, related research reported.

The V gene is TRBV27, the J gene TRBJ1-2, with 7 bases that match TRBD1. The sequenced sample was thymocytes. The clonotype originates from a girl under three years old with a congenital heart defect. CDR3 loop: CASSFTGALTTNYGYTF. The CDR3 DNA reads as TGTGCCAGCAGTTTTACAGGGGCTCTCACCACTAACTATGGCTACACCTTC.